This TCR beta chain was identified in a study of blood T cell repertoires in COVID-19 (TCRdb year 2020). Background for the entire study: Samples covering the acute and convalescent phases of COVID-19 were provided by collaborators in the United States, Italy and Spain. The prospective study material was composed of cDNA or gDNA derived from T cells, B-cell-depleted T cells, or PBMCs. Deeply sampled blood TCRbeta repertoires from subjects exposed to, actively infected with, or recovered from COVID-19 were included in the dataset. The repertoires were made available in a free public database intended to serve as a resource for research on the immune response to SARS-CoV-2. The samples were drawn from two sources: the first 160 participants of the ongoing ImmuneRACE study, and approximately 1,300 subjects contributed by 6 global collaborators. The sample metadata nearly always contained a de-identified subject ID, COVID-19 status, age in years and sex. Where available, HLA class I and class II types were taken from metadata supplied by the sample provider and were not determined by assay-based typing. Paper-wide results and their limitations: The quantity of clinical and demographic metadata differed by source and by participant and was supplied without curation.

At one collaborating source in Seattle, patients were enrolled during active infection and were followed longitudinally through the course of disease. The collaborating institutions used their own protocols to collect whole blood in K2EDTA tubes. For TCRbeta analysis, collaborators shipped samples in one of three forms: frozen whole blood, isolated PBMCs, or DNA extracted from either of those sample types. The immunoSEQ Assay, a bias-controlled multiplex PCR, was used to amplify TCRbeta CDR3 regions from genomic DNA. Turning to the authors' computational methods: Within the assay, amplification of reference gene primers was used to estimate how many nucleated cells each sample contained. To quantify the absolute abundance of each unique TCRbeta CDR3 rearrangement, sequence reads were collapsed and filtered. For each sample, productive Simpson clonality was calculated as the square root of Simpson's diversity index across productive rearrangements. Drawn from immuneACCESS, this table holds only the in-frame rearrangements with V and J called that TCRdb kept. Clones are partly lost; checked studies trace under half to an unresolved V gene and leave the rest unexplained. V and J calls plus clone size are reproduced from that table; the DNA served to infer D and trimming. The sample records approximately 28,000 clones, roughly 93% of which are singletons. Of the sample, 0.83% is held by the ten largest clones.

As to this clone: Its antigen remains unidentified. Per-nucleotide qualities are absent, and no much larger clonotype sits a single base away.

The TCR comes from a woman in her 70s with COVID-19, enrolled during active disease. Sequencing was done on a sample of peripheral blood.

CDR3 sequence: CASSVNSPSYPSTDTQYF. The nucleotide sequence is TGTGCCAGCTCCGTGAATAGCCCCAGCTACCCTAGCACAGATACGCAGTATTTT. This chain is built from TRBV18 and TRBJ2-3; the D gene is not confidently resolved. CDR1 is given as KGHSH and CDR2 as LQKENI, both from the germline V gene. V sheds 6 bases and J sheds 0 bases, leaving 22 bases between their ends. The CDR3 starts with the cysteine, ends with the phenylalanine, and has 18 residues. Left in the record is the CDR3 DNA by itself, 54 bases read in frame from the first base.